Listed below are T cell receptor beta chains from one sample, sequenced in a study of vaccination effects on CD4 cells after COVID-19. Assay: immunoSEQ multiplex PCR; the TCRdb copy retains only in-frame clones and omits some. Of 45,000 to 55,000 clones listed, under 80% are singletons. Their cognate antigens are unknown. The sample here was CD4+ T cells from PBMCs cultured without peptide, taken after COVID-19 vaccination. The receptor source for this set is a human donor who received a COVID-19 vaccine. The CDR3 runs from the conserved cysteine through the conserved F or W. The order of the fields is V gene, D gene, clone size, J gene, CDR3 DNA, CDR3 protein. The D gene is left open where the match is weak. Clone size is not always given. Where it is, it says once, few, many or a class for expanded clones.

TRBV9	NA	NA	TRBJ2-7	TGTGCCAGCAGCGTAGCCCCCCAGGGTACATCATACGAGCAGTACTTC	CASSVAPQGTSYEQYF
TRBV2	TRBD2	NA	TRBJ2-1	TGTGCCAGCACCTGGCTAGCGGGGGCCAATGAGCAGTTCTTC	CASTWLAGANEQFF
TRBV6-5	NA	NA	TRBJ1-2	TGTGCCAGCAGTTACGGGACTTATGGCTACACCTTC	CASSYGTYGYTF
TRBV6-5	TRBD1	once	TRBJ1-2	TGTGCCAGCAGTTACGCAGGGGGATATGGCTACACCTTC	CASSYAGGYGYTF
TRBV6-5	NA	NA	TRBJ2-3	TGTGCCAGCAGTTATGAGGACAATACGCAGTATTTT	CASSYEDNTQYF
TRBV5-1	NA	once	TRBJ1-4	TGCGCCAGCGGCACAGGGTTGGCTAATGAAAAACTGTTTTTT	CASGTGLANEKLFF
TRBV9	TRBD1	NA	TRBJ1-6	TGTGCCAGCAGCGTAGCGGCAGGGGGTACTAATTCACCCCTCCACTTT	CASSVAAGGTNSPLHF
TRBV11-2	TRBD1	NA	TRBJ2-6	TGTGCCAGCAGCCACCTCATCGGGACAGGGGATGCTGGGGCCAACGTCCTGACTTTC	CASSHLIGTGDAGANVLTF
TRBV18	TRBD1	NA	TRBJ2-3	TGTGCCAGCTCACCCAAGGGACAGGGCGCTGGAAATACGCAGTATTTT	CASSPKGQGAGNTQYF
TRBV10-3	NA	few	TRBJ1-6	TGTGCCATCAGTGGACGTGGGAGCTCCTATAATTCACCCCTCCACTTT	CAISGRGSSYNSPLHF
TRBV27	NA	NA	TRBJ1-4	TGTGCCAGCAGTTTTCGACAGACTAATGAAAAACTGTTTTTT	CASSFRQTNEKLFF
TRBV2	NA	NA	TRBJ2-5	TGTGCCAGCAGTGAATTTAGCTCAGAGACCCAGTACTTC	CASSEFSSETQYF
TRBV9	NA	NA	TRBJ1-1	TGTGCCAGCAGCGCCCTCTCCTGGGGAGCGGGGGCTTTCTTT	CASSALSWGAGAFF
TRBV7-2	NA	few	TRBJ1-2	TGTGCCAGCAGCTTAGCGAGGACAGTAGGTGGCTATGGCTACACCTTC	CASSLARTVGGYGYTF
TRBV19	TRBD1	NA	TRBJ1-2	TGTGCCAGTAGCACACAGGGGGAATGGGATGGCTACACCTTC	CASSTQGEWDGYTF
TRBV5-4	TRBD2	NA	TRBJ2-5	TGTGCCAGCAGCTTCCTCGCGGGGGGGCAAGAGACCCAGTACTTC	CASSFLAGGQETQYF
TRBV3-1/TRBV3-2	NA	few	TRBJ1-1	TGTGCCAGCAGCCAAGTTCCTGTGGGTGAAGCTTTCTTT	CASSQVPVGEAFF
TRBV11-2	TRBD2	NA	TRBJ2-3	TGTGCCAGCAGCCCCTTGGGAGGGAGCACAGATACGCAGTATTTT	CASSPLGGSTDTQYF
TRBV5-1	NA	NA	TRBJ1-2	TGCGCCAGCAGCTTGGCACGGGCGGTAGGGTATGGCTACACCTTC	CASSLARAVGYGYTF
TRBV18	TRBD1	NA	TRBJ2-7	TGTGCCAGCTCACCACAACAGGGGGCGCCCGAGCAGTACTTC	CASSPQQGAPEQYF
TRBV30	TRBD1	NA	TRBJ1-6	TGTGCCTGGAGGGCGCAGGGGGTCTATTCACCCCTCCACTTT	CAWRAQGVYSPLHF
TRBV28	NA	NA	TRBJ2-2	TGTGCCAGCAGTTCCTCGGACTCTAACACCGGGGAGCTGTTTTTT	CASSSSDSNTGELFF
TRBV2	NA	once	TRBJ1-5	TGTGCCAGTTGCGTGGGAATTAATCAGCCCCAGCATTTT	CASCVGINQPQHF
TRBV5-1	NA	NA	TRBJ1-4	TGCGCCAGCAGACGGGACATCGCAACTAATGAAAAACTGTTTTTT	CASRRDIATNEKLFF
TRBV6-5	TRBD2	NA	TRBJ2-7	TGTGCCAGCAGTTACCAAGCGGGAGGGCTGTATGAGCAGTACTTC	CASSYQAGGLYEQYF
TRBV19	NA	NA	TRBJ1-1	TGTGCCAGTCAGATCAACACTGAAGCTTTCTTT	CASQINTEAFF
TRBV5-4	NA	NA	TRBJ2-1	TGTGCCAGCAGCTTGGTGGGGGGAAATGAGCAGTTCTTC	CASSLVGGNEQFF
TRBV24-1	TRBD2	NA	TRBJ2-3	TGTGCCACCAGTGATAGCGGGAGGGCCGATACGCAGTATTTT	CATSDSGRADTQYF
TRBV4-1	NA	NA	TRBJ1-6	TGCGCCAGCAGCCAAGACCGTAGGGCTTATAATTCACCCCTCCACTTT	CASSQDRRAYNSPLHF
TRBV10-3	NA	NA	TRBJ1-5	TGTGCCATCGGGAGGCAGAATCAGCCCCAGCATTTT	CAIGRQNQPQHF
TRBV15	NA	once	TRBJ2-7	TGTGCCACCAGCAAGGGCCAGGCGGTCCACGAGCAGTACTTC	CATSKGQAVHEQYF
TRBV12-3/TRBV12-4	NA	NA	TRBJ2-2	TGTGCCAGCAGTTTACAGGGCACCGGGGAGCTGTTTTTT	CASSLQGTGELFF
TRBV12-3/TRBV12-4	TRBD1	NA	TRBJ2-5	TGTGCCAGCAGACCAGGGGGCGAGACCCAGTACTTC	CASRPGGETQYF
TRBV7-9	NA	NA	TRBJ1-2	TGTGCCAGCAGGGAACTACAGGACAGCCTCTATGGCTACACCTTC	CASRELQDSLYGYTF
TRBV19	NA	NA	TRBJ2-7	TGTGCCAGTAGGCGAGACCAGGAGGGGTACGAGCAGTACTTC	CASRRDQEGYEQYF
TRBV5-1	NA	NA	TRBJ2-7	TGCGCCAGCAGCTTGGGACAACCCTCCTACGAGCAGTACTTC	CASSLGQPSYEQYF